A selection of T cell receptor beta chains follows, all from one sample in a study of beta chain features in type 1 diabetes. TCRdb's table, derived via immunoSEQ multiplex PCR, lists solely in-frame clones and lacks some. The sample has some 900,000 clones; about a sixth are singletons. The sample was naive CD4+ T cells from blood. The receptors here all came from a woman between 18 and 29 years old in good health. Each CDR3 is given with its conserved first and last residue. D genes are given only for firm matches. A row's size may be missing; if present it is once, few, many or a size class.

NA	NA	TRBV7-3	TRBJ2-1	TGTGCCAGCAGCTTAGGAGCAAGAGGCGATGAGCAGTTCTTC	CASSLGARGDEQFF
few	NA	TRBV7-2	TRBJ2-5	TGTGCCAGCAGCTTAGCAAGGTACCAAGAGACCCAGTACTTC	CASSLARYQETQYF
few	TRBD1	TRBV18	TRBJ2-7	TGTGCCAGCTCAAGGGACAGCTCCTACGAGCAGTACTTC	CASSRDSSYEQYF
NA	TRBD1	TRBV9	TRBJ1-1	TGTGCCAGCAGCGCCGACTTTACAGGGGCCACTGAAGCTTTCTTT	CASSADFTGATEAFF
few	NA	TRBV6-5	TRBJ2-5	TGTGCCAGCAGTTATAATGGGGCGGCCGAGACCCAGTACTTC	CASSYNGAAETQYF
NA	TRBD2	TRBV5-6	TRBJ2-7	TGTGCCAGCAGCTCCATAGCGGGAGAGCACGAGCAGTACTTC	CASSSIAGEHEQYF
NA	NA	TRBV4-1	TRBJ2-3	TGCGCCAGCAGCCAAGTTGGGCTAGCAGTAGATACGCAGTATTTT	CASSQVGLAVDTQYF
NA	TRBD2	TRBV7-2	TRBJ2-7	TGTGCCAGCAGACTAGCGCAAACCTACGAGCAGTACTTC	CASRLAQTYEQYF
NA	TRBD1	TRBV2	TRBJ1-5	TGTGCCACAGGACAGGGGGCCGGTGGTTGGGTGCATTTT	CATGQGAGGWVHF
few	NA	TRBV29-1	TRBJ1-1	TGCAGCGCCGACAGGATGAACACTGAAGCTTTCTTT	CSADRMNTEAFF
few	TRBD1	TRBV7-9	TRBJ2-5	TGTGCCAGCAGCCCCTGGACAGGAGGCAAAGAGACCCAGTACTTC	CASSPWTGGKETQYF
few	NA	TRBV7-2	TRBJ2-7	TGTGCCAGCAGCTTATATGGGGGAGGATACTACGAGCAGTACTTC	CASSLYGGGYYEQYF
few	TRBD1	TRBV9	TRBJ1-2	TGTGCCAGCCGAACGACCGACAGGGGAGATGGCTACACCTTC	CASRTTDRGDGYTF
NA	TRBD2	TRBV18	TRBJ2-1	TGTGCCAGCTCACAAGTCCGCGGACTAGCGGGTGATGAGCAGTTCTTC	CASSQVRGLAGDEQFF
NA	NA	TRBV5-1	TRBJ1-1	TGCGCCAGCAGCGTACCGGGGCCGAACACTGAAGCTTTCTTT	CASSVPGPNTEAFF
NA	TRBD1	TRBV28	TRBJ2-7	TGTGCCAGCAGTTCTGACAGGGTTTGGGGGTCCGAGCAGTACTTC	CASSSDRVWGSEQYF
few	TRBD2	TRBV7-8	TRBJ2-2	TGTGCCAGCAGCAAAGTAGCGGGAGCCACCGGGGAGCTGTTTTTT	CASSKVAGATGELFF
NA	NA	TRBV9	TRBJ2-5	TGTGCCAGCAGCGTAGATGGCAGGATACAATGGGAGACCCAGTACTTC	CASSVDGRIQWETQYF
NA	NA	TRBV6-5	TRBJ2-7	TGTGCCAGCAGTTACTCACCAGACTACGAGCAGTACTTC	CASSYSPDYEQYF
NA	NA	TRBV18	TRBJ2-7	TGTGCCAGCTCACCTCCTCAGGGTACCTCCTACGAGCAGTACTTC	CASSPPQGTSYEQYF
few	NA	TRBV2	TRBJ1-1	TGTGCCAGCAGTGAAGGGGGTCGGACTGAAGCTTTCTTT	CASSEGGRTEAFF
NA	NA	TRBV6-5	TRBJ2-3	TGTGCCAGCAGGGCCTCTAGCACAGATACGCAGTATTTT	CASRASSTDTQYF
NA	NA	TRBV7-2	TRBJ2-5	TGTGCCAGCAGCTTCGGCAGGGGAGAGACCCAGTACTTC	CASSFGRGETQYF
few	NA	TRBV5-1	TRBJ2-3	TGCGCCAGCAGCAAACCTAGCACAGATACGCAGTATTTT	CASSKPSTDTQYF
NA	TRBD2	TRBV28	TRBJ2-1	TGTGCCAGCAGTTTAAGGCTAGCGGGCAATGAGCAGTTCTTC	CASSLRLAGNEQFF
NA	NA	TRBV28	TRBJ2-7	TGTGCCAGCAGTTTATGGGGCGAGGTTTACGAGCAGTACTTC	CASSLWGEVYEQYF
few	TRBD1	TRBV6-6	TRBJ1-2	TGTGCCAGCAGTTCCACAGGGGAACCGGGCGGCTACACCTTC	CASSSTGEPGGYTF
NA	NA	TRBV7-2	TRBJ1-1	TGTGCCAGCAGCTGGACTTTAGGGCTGAACACTGAAGCTTTCTTT	CASSWTLGLNTEAFF
NA	TRBD1	TRBV6-6	TRBJ1-2	TGTGCCAGCAGGAGTGACAGGGTCTCACGTGGCTACACCTTC	CASRSDRVSRGYTF
NA	NA	TRBV4-2	TRBJ1-5	TGTGCCAGCAGCCAGGATCGACAGACCAATCAGCCCCAGCATTTT	CASSQDRQTNQPQHF
few	TRBD2	TRBV4-2	TRBJ2-3	TGTGCCAGCAGCCAAGGTGCCGGGACTAGCACGCAGTATTTT	CASSQGAGTSTQYF
few	NA	TRBV18	TRBJ1-2	TGTGCCAGCTCCTGGACAGAAGCTAACTATGGCTACACCTTC	CASSWTEANYGYTF
NA	NA	TRBV5-1	TRBJ2-3	TGCGCCAGCAGCACCGGACAGGATACGCAGTATTTT	CASSTGQDTQYF
NA	TRBD2	TRBV9	TRBJ2-1	TGTGCCAGCAGCGTGGCTAGCGGGGCAGAGGGTGAGCAGTTCTTC	CASSVASGAEGEQFF
NA	NA	TRBV6-1	TRBJ2-1	TGTGCCAGCAGTAAAGCAAGGGGGAGCTTGGGGAAGGGTGAGCAGTTCTTC	CASSKARGSLGKGEQFF
NA	TRBD2	TRBV28	TRBJ2-7	TGTGCCAGCAGTTTCTCCCTGGGAGCGGGAGCCTCCTACGAGCAGTACTTC	CASSFSLGAGASYEQYF
few	NA	TRBV28	TRBJ2-7	TGTGCCAGCAGGAGAGGGGAGGTTGCCTTGGAGCAGTACTTC	CASRRGEVALEQYF